Listed here are 23 T cell receptor beta chains from one sample, sequenced in a study of cytomegalovirus exposure and HLA in healthy donors (dated by TCRdb to 2017 to 2019). Library construction relied on the immunoSEQ multiplex PCR assay. A mixture of 60 forward primers for TCR Vbeta segments and 13 reverse primers for TCR Jbeta segments was used in the multiplex PCR. TCRdb took this table from immuneACCESS and kept in-frame rearrangements with V and J called. Such tables lack part of the clones; where checked against another copy, unresolved V genes explain under half of the gap, and the rest is unexplained. The sample yields 170,000 or so clones; around four fifths were counted once. 1.4% of the sample is held by the ten biggest clonotypes. Sequenced: PBMCs. These receptors all come from a woman aged 30 to 39 in good health and CMV-seropositive.

The sample holds a few counts of this clone. The genes are TRBV11-3 and TRBJ1-2; 11 bases align to TRBD1. The CDR3 is 16 residues long. With V trimmed by 4 bases and J by 3 bases, 7 bases remained unmatched. Per the germline V gene, CDR1 is SGHNT and CDR2 is YENEEA. CDR3 sequence (DNA): TGTGCCAGCAGCTCCCGCCCGGGACAGGGGGACTATGGCTACACCTTC. Protein sequence: CASSSRPGQGDYGYTF.

This chain connects TRBV5-1 to TRBJ2-1; no definite D call. Germline loops: CDR1 SGHRS, CDR2 YFSETQ. The V gene lost 0 bases and the J gene lost 0 bases, with 13 bases spanning the gap. The CDR3 spans 17 residues. DNA of the CDR3: TGCGCCAGCAGCTTGGGTCTAGAACCCTACTCCTACAATGAGCAGTTCTTC. It codes for CASSLGLEPYSYNEQFF.

V and J are TRBV7-7 and TRBJ2-7; D is unresolved. The CDR3 is made up of 14 amino acids. The germline V and J ends were trimmed by 2 bases and 2 bases, with 10 bases remaining between them. CDR1 and CDR2 from the germline V gene are SSHAT and FNYEAQ (reference sequence). In DNA form, the CDR3 reads TGTGCCAGCAGCTTATCGCCAGAAACCTACGAGCAGTACTTC. It specifies CASSLSPETYEQYF.

J is TRBJ2-2 and V is TRBV5-1; no definite D call. Germline assignment: CDR1 SGHRS and CDR2 YFSETQ. Trimming took 2 bases from V and 0 from J, leaving 11 bases between them. This CDR3 spans 16 amino acids. CDR3 region: CASSLSRVTNTGELFF. CDR3 nucleotide sequence: TGCGCCAGCAGCTTATCCCGGGTAACGAACACCGGGGAGCTGTTTTTT.

In DNA form, the CDR3 reads TGTGCCAGCAGCTTTTCTTATAGTGGTAGCGTAGCCTACGAGCAGTACTTC. This translates into CASSFSYSGSVAYEQYF. The chain joins TRBV11-2 to TRBJ2-7; perhaps TRBD2 as D (5 bases). The germline gives CDR1 SGHAT, CDR2 FQNNGV. Trimming shortened V by 3 bases and J by 2 bases, and 20 bases separated the two germline ends. This CDR3 spans 17 amino acids.

The V gene is TRBV18, the J gene TRBJ1-1; TRBD1 might be the D (6 bases). Trimming took 2 bases from V and 6 from J, leaving 13 bases between them. Germline-derived CDR1 and CDR2 are KGHSH and LQKENI. This CDR3 has 14 residues. The CDR3 nucleotides are TGTGCCAGCTCACCAAGCGGGGGCTCGGCTGAAGCTTTCTTT. Translation gives CASSPSGGSAEAFF.

The rearrangement links TRBV6-1 to TRBJ2-7; 7 bases are shared with TRBD1. The J segment lost 5 bases and the V segment lost 2 bases, leaving 6 bases of the junction unmatched. Germline lookup yields CDR1 MNHNS and CDR2 SASEGT. The CDR3 runs 14 residues. This CDR3 reads CASSEKDRVHEQYF. The CDR3 region has the DNA TGTGCCAGCAGTGAAAAAGACAGGGTCCACGAGCAGTACTTC.

The CDR3 DNA sequence: TGTGCCAGTAGTATAGACGACAGGGTAGCCTACGAGCAGTACTTC. Translation: CASSIDDRVAYEQYF. The V call is TRBV19, the J call TRBJ2-7; 7 bases fit TRBD1. J was trimmed by 2 bases and V by 0 bases; bases with no gene match: 4. The CDR3 totals 15 residues. The germline V gene has CDR1 LNHDA and CDR2 SQIVND (reference sequence).

This chain connects TRBV6-6 to TRBJ1-5, with 11 bases lining up with TRBD1. V dropped 8 bases and J dropped 10; count of bases not matched to a gene: 16. CDR3 size: 16 residues. Germline lookup yields CDR1 MNHNY and CDR2 SVGAGI (reference sequence). As DNA, the CDR3 is TGTGCCAGCTGGGGTCTCCCGGGACAGGGGGGAGTACCCCAGCATTTT. Its protein is CASWGLPGQGGVPQHF.

As DNA, the CDR3 is TGTGCCAGTAGCATTGGGACAGGGGTGGAGACCCAGTACTTC. Translating gives CASSIGTGVETQYF. The genes are TRBV19 and TRBJ2-5; 10 bases map to TRBD1. This CDR3 contains 14 residues. V lost 6 bases and J lost 5; bases outside the gene matches: 6. Germline V gene data show CDR1 as LNHDA and CDR2 as SQIVND (reference sequence).

This clone appeared once. The V gene is TRBV6-6, the J gene TRBJ2-1, with D perhaps matching TRBD1 (6 bases). Germline CDR1 and CDR2: MNHNY and SVGAGI (reference sequence). The CDR3 has 15 amino acids. The germline V and J ends were trimmed by 2 bases and 2 bases, with 10 bases remaining between them. Here the CDR3 reads CASSYQGQAYNEQFF. The CDR3 DNA follows: TGTGCCAGCAGTTACCAGGGGCAGGCCTACAATGAGCAGTTCTTC.

The chain recombines TRBV5-1 with TRBJ1-2; TRBD1 agrees at 9 bases. Germline V CDR1 and CDR2: SGHRS, YFSETQ. This CDR3 is 15 amino acids long. The V segment lost 0 bases and the J segment 5 bases; nucleotides outside the gene matches: 5. CDR3 sequence reads: CASSLGTGEGYGYTF. The CDR3 DNA follows: TGCGCCAGCAGCTTGGGGACAGGGGAAGGATATGGCTACACCTTC.

The chain links TRBV6-1 to TRBJ2-6, with 8 nucleotides matching TRBD1. The ends lost 1 base at V and 1 base at J; junction bases unmatched: 15. This CDR3 contains 21 residues. Germline values: CDR1 MNHNS, CDR2 SASEGT. The CDR3 protein is CASSEDAPGGGPLSGANVLTF. The CDR3 coding sequence is TGTGCCAGCAGTGAAGATGCCCCAGGGGGCGGTCCTCTTTCTGGGGCCAACGTCCTGACTTTC.

The rearrangement links TRBV5-1 to TRBJ2-6, with a weak D call TRBD2 (6 bases). CDR3 length: 18 residues. V dropped 0 bases and J dropped 0 bases, with 13 bases sitting between them. CDR1 is SGHRS, CDR2 YFSETQ, per germline. The CDR3 nucleotides are TGCGCCAGCAGCTTGGAGGGGACTCGCTACTCTGGGGCCAACGTCCTGACTTTC. Translating it yields CASSLEGTRYSGANVLTF. The entire variable domain, with the rest obtained from reference TRBV5-1 and TRBJ2-6, is as follows: KAGVTQTPRYLIKTRGQQVTLSCSPISGHRSVSWYQQTPGQGLQFLFEYFSETQRNKGNFPGRFSGRQFSNSRSEMNVSTLELGDSALYLCASSLEGTRYSGANVLTFGAGSRLTVL.

This sequence joins TRBV11-3 and TRBJ2-1; TRBD2 matches at 9 bases. After removal of 3 bases from V and 1 base from J, the junction contained 7 bases not matched to a gene. The CDR3 runs 17 residues. In germline, CDR1 is SGHNT, CDR2 YENEEA. CDR3 protein: CASSFDSGLASYNEQFF. The DNA for the CDR3 is TGTGCCAGCAGCTTCGATTCGGGACTAGCTTCCTACAATGAGCAGTTCTTC.

This chain links TRBV10-1 with TRBJ1-2, with a possible D match to TRBD1 (6 bases). The CDR3 runs 17 residues. Germline V CDR1 and CDR2: WNHNN, SYGVQD (reference sequence). V was pared by 0 bases and J by 2 bases, with 16 bases between. CDR3 protein: CASSESARGSSNYGYTF. The DNA for the CDR3 is TGCGCCAGCAGTGAGTCGGCAAGGGGGTCCTCCAACTATGGCTACACCTTC.

The chain joins TRBV30 to TRBJ2-1, with 14 positions matching TRBD2. CDR3 length: 17 amino acids. Germline loops: CDR1 GTSNPN, CDR2 SVGIG (reference sequence). The V gene end was trimmed by 2 bases and the J gene end by 7 bases; junction bases not matched to a gene: 10. This CDR3 is CAWSRSWTSGRINEQFF. The CDR3 DNA is TGTGCCTGGAGTCGTTCTTGGACTAGCGGGAGGATAAATGAGCAGTTCTTC.

J is TRBJ1-5 and V is TRBV2; D is ambiguous. Germline lookup yields CDR1 SNHLY and CDR2 FYNNEI. This CDR3 region has 15 residues. V lost 4 bases and J lost 1, with 11 bases in between. Written as DNA, the CDR3 is TGTGCCAGCAGTGCTGAGGGCCCCAGCAATCAGCCCCAGCATTTT. Translation gives CASSAEGPSNQPQHF.

The CDR3 protein is CASSLTGGGDTQYF. The DNA of the CDR3 is TGTGCCAGCAGCTTGACAGGGGGCGGAGATACGCAGTATTTT. V and J are TRBV7-6 and TRBJ2-3, with 10 nucleotides matching TRBD1. With V trimmed by 3 bases and J by 5 bases, 2 bases remained unmatched. This CDR3 has 14 amino acids. Germline loops: CDR1 SGHVS, CDR2 FNYEAQ.

This clone has only a few counts. J is TRBJ2-1 and V is TRBV5-5; 10 bases map to TRBD1. Germline V gene data show CDR1 as SGHKS and CDR2 as YYEKEE (reference sequence). The CDR3 has 15 residues. V shed 4 bases, J shed 14 bases, and the junction held 15 bases outside the gene matches. Here the CDR3 reads CASSLSRDRGIVEFF. The CDR3 coding sequence is TGTGCCAGCAGCCTAAGCCGGGACAGGGGAATAGTTGAGTTCTTC.

This chain links TRBV19 with TRBJ1-5, with D perhaps TRBD1 (6 bases). This CDR3 region has 14 residues. V lost 6 bases and J 2 bases, leaving 11 bases between the germline ends. Germline V gene data show CDR1 as LNHDA and CDR2 as SQIVND (reference sequence). DNA of the CDR3: TGTGCCAGTAGAAACAGGGAAGGCAATCAGCCCCAGCATTTT. Residues: CASRNREGNQPQHF.

This clone occurred a few times. The gene calls are TRBV6-4 and TRBJ2-7, with 7 bases identical to TRBD2. The CDR3 is 14 residues long. Germline CDR1 reads MRHNA; CDR2 reads SNTAGT. V shed 5 bases, J shed 5 bases, and the junction held 9 bases outside the gene matches. CDR3 protein: CASSFEGGPHEQYF. DNA of the CDR3: TGTGCCAGCAGTTTTGAGGGAGGGCCTCACGAGCAGTACTTC.

The chain is built from TRBV6-5 and TRBJ1-2; D is possibly TRBD1 (6 bases). Germline lookup yields CDR1 MNHEY and CDR2 SVGAGI. The CDR3 has 13 amino acids. V shed 6 bases and J shed 4 bases, with 12 bases lying between them. The CDR3 DNA follows: TGTGCCAGCAGGGAGGACAGATTCTATGGCTACACCTTC. Translated, it gives CASREDRFYGYTF.